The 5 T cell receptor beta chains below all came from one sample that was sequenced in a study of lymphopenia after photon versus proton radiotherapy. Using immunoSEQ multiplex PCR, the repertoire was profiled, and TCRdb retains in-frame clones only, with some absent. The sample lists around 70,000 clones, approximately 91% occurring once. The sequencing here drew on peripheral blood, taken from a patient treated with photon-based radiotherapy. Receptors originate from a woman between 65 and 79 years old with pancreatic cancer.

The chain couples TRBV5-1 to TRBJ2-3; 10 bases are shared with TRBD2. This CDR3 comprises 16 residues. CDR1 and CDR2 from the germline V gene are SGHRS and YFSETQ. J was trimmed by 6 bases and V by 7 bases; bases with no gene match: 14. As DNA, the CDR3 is TGCGCCAGCGTCCCCGGAGCGGGAGGGCCTATGGATACGCAGTATTTT. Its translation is CASVPGAGGPMDTQYF.

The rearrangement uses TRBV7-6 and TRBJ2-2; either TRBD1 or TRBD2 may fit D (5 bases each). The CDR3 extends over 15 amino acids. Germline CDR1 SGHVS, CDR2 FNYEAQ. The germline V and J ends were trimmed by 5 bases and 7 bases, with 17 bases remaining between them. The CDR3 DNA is TGTGCCAGCAGCCAGATGGAGGTTAGGGGCGGGGAGCTGTTTTTT. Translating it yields CASSQMEVRGGELFF.

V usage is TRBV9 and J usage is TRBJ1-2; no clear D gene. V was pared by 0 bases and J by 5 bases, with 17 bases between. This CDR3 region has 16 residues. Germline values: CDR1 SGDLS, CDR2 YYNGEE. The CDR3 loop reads CASSVANGVVGYGYTF. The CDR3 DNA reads TGTGCCAGCAGCGTAGCTAATGGGGTCGTAGGGTATGGCTACACCTTC.

The chain's CDR3 is CACGPGPRGYGYTF. CDR3 coding DNA: TGTGCCTGTGGGCCAGGACCGCGCGGCTATGGCTACACCTTC. V gene TRBV30 combines with J gene TRBJ1-2; no definite D call. This CDR3 has 14 residues. CDR1 and CDR2 (germline): GTSNPN, SVGIG (reference sequence). V lost 6 bases, J lost 4 bases, and 18 bases lay in between.

DNA of the CDR3: TGTGCCAGCAGTGGGTGGGACCTTACCTACGAGCAGTACTTC. Amino acid sequence: CASSGWDLTYEQYF. The V and J genes are TRBV2 and TRBJ2-7; the D gene could be TRBD1 or TRBD2 (5 bases each). Germline V gives CDR1 SNHLY, CDR2 FYNNEI. Trimming removed 4 bases at V and 2 bases at J, with 12 bases between. The CDR3 has 14 residues.